This TCR beta chain comes out of a study of cytomegalovirus exposure and HLA in healthy donors. Study observations and caveats: Generally TCR sequences proved uncommon, though certain public TCRs appeared in numerous donors.

The repertoire was sequenced with immunoSEQ multiplex PCR; TCRdb's copy has only in-frame clones and lacks some. The sample records about 200,000 clones, around 78% being singletons. Note on this clone: Its specificity is unknown.

Germline lookup yields CDR1 GTSNPN and CDR2 SVGIG (reference sequence). Deletions cut 4 bases from V and 4 bases from J, with 13 bases between. This CDR3 contains 13 residues. This TCR was sampled from a woman under 30 in good health and CMV-seronegative. The source material was PBMCs. The V gene is TRBV30, the J gene TRBJ1-2; no firm D call. The CDR3 region has the DNA TGTGCCTGGACATTTGGCACTAGCTATGGCTACACCTTC. Translated: CAWTFGTSYGYTF.